The clone carrying this T cell receptor beta chain was seen only a few times. Only in-frame clones appear in the TCRdb table, and some are missing; sequencing was by immunoSEQ multiplex PCR. The data show fewer than 300,000 clones, 75% to 90% seen once. The sample is drawn from a study of blood T cell repertoires in COVID-19. Study-level information: Acute and convalescent COVID-19 specimens originated in the United States, Italy and Spain.

Those enrolled, adults aged roughly 18 to 89 years, came from some 23 US areas. V was shortened by 5 bases and J by 2 bases, with 16 bases between the two germline ends. The germline V gene has CDR1 SNHLY and CDR2 FYNNEI. The length of the CDR3 is 16 residues. This receptor was taken from a woman aged 25 to 39 who had recovered from COVID-19. V usage is TRBV2 and J usage is TRBJ1-5, with D unresolved. Sample: PBMCs or T cells enriched from blood (not recorded which). The CDR3 region has the DNA TGTGCCAGCAGTTTGGACGGCCCGGGAGGCAATCAGCCCCAGCATTTT. Its translation: CASSLDGPGGNQPQHF.